This TCR beta chain appears in the sequencing data of a study of Ad26.COV2.S vaccination and SARS-CoV-2 variants. Study observations and caveats: Spike-specific responses of CD8+ and CD4+ T cells were reported to display substantial breadth after vaccination. People who got the vaccine had more spike-specific TCR breadth than people who got placebo. Analytic work on TCR breadth and depth might have understated the full extent of total T cell responses.

Regarding treatment: some 19 received Ad26.COV2.S at low or high dose, single or two shots; five or six received placebo; per-sample allocation not given. Day 63 following the first vaccine or placebo injection was when the samples were taken. The V and J ends lost 1 base and 0 bases respectively, with 10 bases between them. The CDR3 is 16 residues long. In germline, CDR1 is SGHTA, CDR2 FQGTGA. The method was immunoSEQ multiplex PCR; TCRdb's version includes in-frame clones alone and lacks a portion of them. The repertoire holds roughly 700,000 clones, with about 90% as singletons. Points on this clone: What it binds is unknown.

The TCR comes from a person aged 18-65 years who received the Ad26.COV2.S COVID-19 vaccine or a placebo. The input for sequencing was peripheral blood, taken in a trial of Ad26.COV2.S vaccine versus placebo. This rearrangement joins TRBV7-3 to TRBJ2-1, with a possible D match to TRBD1 (6 bases). CDR3 nucleotide sequence: TGTGCCAGCAGCTTAAGAGGGACACTCTCCTACAATGAGCAGTTCTTC. Its protein is CASSLRGTLSYNEQFF. The entire variable domain, with the rest obtained from reference TRBV7-3 and TRBJ2-1, is as follows: GAGVSQTPSNKVTEKGKYVELRCDPISGHTALYWYRQSLGQGPEFLIYFQGTGAADDSGLPNDRFFAVRPEGSVSTLKIQRTERGDSAVYLCASSLRGTLSYNEQFFGPGTRLTVL.